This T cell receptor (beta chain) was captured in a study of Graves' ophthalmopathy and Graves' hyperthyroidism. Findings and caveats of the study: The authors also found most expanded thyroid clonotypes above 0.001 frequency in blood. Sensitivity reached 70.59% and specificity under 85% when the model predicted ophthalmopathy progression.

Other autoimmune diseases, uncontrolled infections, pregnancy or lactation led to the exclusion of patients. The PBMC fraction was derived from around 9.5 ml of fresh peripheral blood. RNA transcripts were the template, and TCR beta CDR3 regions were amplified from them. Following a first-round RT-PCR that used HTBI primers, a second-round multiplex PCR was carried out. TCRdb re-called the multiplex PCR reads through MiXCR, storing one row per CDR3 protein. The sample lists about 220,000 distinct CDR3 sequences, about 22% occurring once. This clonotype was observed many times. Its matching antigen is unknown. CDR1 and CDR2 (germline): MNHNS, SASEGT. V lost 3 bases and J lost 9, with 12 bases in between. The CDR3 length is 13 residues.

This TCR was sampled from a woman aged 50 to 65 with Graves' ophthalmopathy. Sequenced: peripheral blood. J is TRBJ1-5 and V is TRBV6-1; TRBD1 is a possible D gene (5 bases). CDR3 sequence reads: CASSDGGDRPQHF. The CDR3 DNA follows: TGTGCCAGCAGTGACGGCGGGGACCGGCCCCAGCATTTT.